This T cell receptor beta chain is from a study of blood T cells in healthy people across ages. Study details: When template switching was applied, about one barcoded beta molecule was captured per two T cells.

V lost 2 bases and J lost 5, with 9 bases in between. The CDR3 covers 12 residues. Germline loops: CDR1 SQVTM, CDR2 ANQGSEA. Combining a sample-barcoded 5' primer with a J-beta primer mix, a second PCR ran for about 7 to 12 cycles. Per-sample output comprised a minimum of 3 million paired-end reads containing CDR3. In TCRdb, the 5' RACE reads were re-called with MiXCR into one record per CDR3 protein. The table lists some 1.4 million distinct CDR3 sequences, 35% to 45% of them singletons, with 7.9% in the top ten. As for this clonotype: Antigen: not known.

Findings and limits, study-wide: The percentage of naive T cells correlated strongly with TCR beta diversity. It was not possible, with unsorted PBMCs, to conclusively compare naive and antigen-experienced cells.

Material for sequencing was blood. This TCR derives from a woman aged 18-29 years in good health. The rearrangement links TRBV29-1 to TRBJ1-2; D is undetermined. DNA of the CDR3: TGCAGCGTTGAACAGGCGGATTATGGCTACACCTTC. Residues: CSVEQADYGYTF.